This paragraph covers one T cell receptor (beta chain) sequence. Its antigen is not known. The CDR3 sequence is 14 residues long. The V gene's germline CDR1 is SNHLY and CDR2 FYNNEI. V gave up 5 bases and J gave up 7 bases; unmatched junction bases: 5. These data originate in a study of radiation and T cells in renal cell carcinoma. Overall study results and limits: Only small tumor regions of around 1 g were sampled.

Assay: immunoSEQ multiplex PCR; the TCRdb copy retains only in-frame clones and omits some. The sample has approximately 13,000 clones, roughly 60% seen once. Stated treatment: treatment-naive control, cytoreductive nephrectomy. Control samples are tumors resected by cytoreductive nephrectomy without prior radiation. Clear cell pathology was present in this patient's renal cell carcinoma. Sequencing was performed on tumor tissue, taken from a patient whose treatment was nephrectomy without radiotherapy. The sequence was obtained from a man aged 50 to 59 with renal cell carcinoma. V is TRBV2 and J is TRBJ1-6; 7 bases are shared with TRBD1. This CDR3 reads CASSLDRTNSPLHF. CDR3 DNA sequence: TGTGCCAGCAGTCTGGACAGGACAAATTCACCCCTCCACTTT. The variable domain in full, with the rest retrieved from reference TRBV2 and TRBJ1-6, is EPEVTQTPSHQVTQMGQEVILRCVPISNHLYFYWYRQILGQKVEFLVSFYNNEISEKSEIFDDQFSVERPDGSNFTLKIRSTKLEDSAMYFCASSLDRTNSPLHFGNGTRLTVT.